Detailed here is one T cell receptor (beta chain). As yet, its antigen is unknown. The data belong to a study of identical twins. V gave up 0 bases and J gave up 11 bases; unmatched junction bases: 22. Germline CDR1 is SGHNT and CDR2 is YYREEE (reference sequence). The CDR3 runs 19 residues. Broader study findings: Zero-insertion analyses were open to partial confounding by invariant MAIT and iNKT cells. The study found that models underestimated out-of-frame TCR alpha sharing in monozygotic twins.

A universal primer site was added by template switching, and unique molecular identifiers were carried by the cDNA. TCRdb re-derived calls from the 5' RACE reads in MiXCR, one entry per CDR3 protein. Found here are around 290,000 distinct CDR3 sequences, over 8.5% of them singletons; the top ten hold 7% to 8.5%. Separately, the same data were catalogued under a study of yellow fever vaccine responses in identical twins.

This clonotype originated in a woman aged 18-30 years in good health. Sequenced sample: CD8+ T cells sorted from blood. The genes are TRBV5-4 and TRBJ1-5; 8 bases are shared with TRBD1. The CDR3 nucleotides read TGTGCCAGCAGCTTGGGAGACCAGGGGGCGCAACCCAATTCGAGGGCCCAGCATTTT. Translating gives CASSLGDQGAQPNSRAQHF.